This TCR beta chain appears in the sequencing data of a study of blood T cell repertoires in COVID-19. Study-level information: Acute and convalescent COVID-19 specimens originated in the United States, Italy and Spain.

This clone was counted a single time. As handled by the study authors: Estimation of nucleated cell counts was performed using reference gene primer amplification. TCRdb's copy holds only in-frame clones and misses some; the assay was immunoSEQ multiplex PCR. Clonal size and the V and J genes are those of that table, whereas D and trimming came from the DNA. The repertoire holds about 160,000 clones, with approximately 86% as singletons. CDR3 length equals 13 residues. V lost 4 bases to trimming and J lost 5 bases; unmatched junction nucleotides: 4. Germline CDR1 LGHDT, CDR2 YNNKEL (reference sequence).

The clonotype was recovered from a man aged 55 to 69 who had recovered from COVID-19. Sequenced input: PBMCs or T cells enriched from blood (not recorded which). The chain couples TRBV3-1 (or the pseudogene TRBV3-2) to TRBJ1-1; 7 positions match TRBD1. The CDR3 region is CASSPTGETEAFF. The CDR3 region has the DNA TGTGCCAGCAGCCCTACAGGGGAGACTGAAGCTTTCTTT.